Listed here are 18 T cell receptor beta chains from one sample, sequenced in a study of T cells in Graves' hyperthyroidism and ophthalmopathy. RNA transcripts were the template for amplifying TCR beta CDR3 regions. The HTBI primer set was used in a first-round RT-PCR of the TCR CDR3. TCRdb itself ran the multiplex PCR reads through MiXCR, one entry per CDR3 protein. The sample has about 350,000 distinct CDR3 sequences; approximately 14% are singletons. The specimen sequenced was blood. Source of these receptors: a woman between 25 and 40 years old with Graves' hyperthyroidism.

The chain links TRBV7-2 to TRBJ1-4, with unresolved D. V was pared by 6 bases and J by 6 bases, with 11 bases between. This CDR3 region has 13 residues. Looked up from germline, CDR1 is SGHTA and CDR2 is FQGNSA. The CDR3 loop reads CASSSTAYEKLFF. The CDR3 nucleotides are TGTGCCAGCAGTTCTACCGCCTATGAAAAACTGTTTTTT.

In this sample, this clonotype turned up a few times. The chain employs TRBV29-1 and TRBJ2-1; 7 bases line up with TRBD2. The germline V gene encodes CDR1 SQVTM and CDR2 ANQGSEA. This CDR3 contains 14 residues. The V segment lost 6 bases and the J segment 9 bases; nucleotides outside the gene matches: 14. CDR3 protein: CSVATSVGSGEQFF. The DNA for the CDR3 is TGCAGCGTCGCAACTAGCGTCGGTTCGGGTGAGCAGTTCTTC.

This clonotype was found a few times. The chain employs TRBV4-3 and TRBJ2-3; D is ambiguous. Germline assignment: CDR1 LGHNA and CDR2 YSLEER. Trimming left V 0 bases short and J 1 base short, with 11 bases between. CDR3 length equals 16 residues. DNA for the CDR3: TGCGCCAGCAGCCAAGATGGGCGCGGACGCACAGATACGCAGTATTTT. Its protein is CASSQDGRGRTDTQYF.

This clonotype was detected ten times or more. CDR3 region: CASSPGSSRGYTF. The DNA for the CDR3 is TGTGCCAGCAGCCCAGGATCGTCGCGAGGCTACACCTTC. The V call is TRBV7-2, the J call TRBJ1-2; D call uncertain. V lost 5 bases, J lost 8 bases, and 15 bases lay in between. The CDR3 has 13 residues. The germline V gene encodes CDR1 SGHTA and CDR2 FQGNSA.

The table lists this clonotype with many counts. The chain couples TRBV6-2 or TRBV6-3 to TRBJ1-5; weak D call: TRBD1 (6 bases). The CDR3 runs 15 residues. The germline gives CDR1 MNHEY, CDR2 SVGEGT. The V end was cut by 7 bases, the J end by 4 bases, with 17 bases between. The CDR3 loop is CASTKAAGANQPQHF. The CDR3 DNA is TGTGCCAGCACCAAGGCGGCGGGGGCAAATCAGCCCCAGCATTTT.

In its sample, this clonotype was seen many times. The chain links TRBV6-1 to TRBJ2-3, with a possible D match to TRBD2 (6 bases). V was cut by 6 bases and J by 0 bases, with 13 bases left in between. The germline gives CDR1 MNHNS, CDR2 SASEGT. The CDR3 sequence is 15 residues long. The CDR3 DNA sequence: TGTGCCAGCAGCTATCTAGCGACTAGCACAGATACGCAGTATTTT. It codes for CASSYLATSTDTQYF.

This clonotype has a handful of counts. V gene TRBV6-1 combines with J gene TRBJ1-1; a possible D gene is TRBD1 (6 bases). Germline-derived CDR1 and CDR2 are MNHNS and SASEGT. This CDR3 contains 14 residues. V lost 6 bases and J 2 bases, leaving 13 bases between the germline ends. DNA of the CDR3: TGTGCCAGCAGCTATGACAGGATTAACACTGAAGCTTTCTTT. Protein sequence: CASSYDRINTEAFF.

This clonotype was seen only a few times. CDR3 DNA sequence: TGTGCCAGTAGTACAGGGTCCGAGCAGTACTTC. This sequence encodes CASSTGSEQYF. This chain links TRBV19 with TRBJ2-7, with D maybe TRBD1 (5 bases). Trimming removed 4 bases at V and 6 bases at J, with 7 bases between. Per the germline V gene, CDR1 is LNHDA and CDR2 is SQIVND (reference sequence). This CDR3 comprises 11 residues. Filled out from reference TRBV19 and TRBJ2-7, the complete variable domain reads DGGITQSPKYLFRKEGQNVTLSCEQNLNHDAMYWYRQDPGQGLRLIYYSQIVNDFQKGDIAEGYSVSREKKESFPLTVTSAQKNPTAFYLCASSTGSEQYFGPGTRLTVT.

The chain recombines TRBV11-2 with TRBJ1-5; a possible D gene is TRBD1 (6 bases). V was clipped by 4 bases and J by 9 bases, with 16 bases between them. This CDR3 is built from 14 residues. CDR1 and CDR2 (germline): SGHAT, FQNNGV. This CDR3 reads CASSWGGLDSPQHF. The CDR3 DNA sequence: TGTGCCAGCAGCTGGGGGGGGCTTGATTCGCCCCAGCATTTT.

The J gene is TRBJ1-2, the V gene TRBV13; D gene unclear. The CDR3 runs to 15 residues. Germline CDR1 reads PRHDT; CDR2 reads FYEKMQ (reference sequence). Trimming removed 5 bases at V and 2 bases at J, with 15 bases between. The CDR3 is CASSPAVDSNYGYTF. The CDR3 nucleotides read TGTGCCAGCAGCCCGGCGGTGGATTCGAACTATGGCTACACCTTC. The complete variable domain, with remaining parts taken from reference TRBV13 and TRBJ1-2, reads AAGVIQSPRHLIKEKRETATLKCYPIPRHDTVYWYQQGPGQDPQFLISFYEKMQSDKGSIPDRFSAQQFSDYHSELNMSSLELGDSALYFCASSPAVDSNYGYTFGSGTRLTVV.

The V gene is TRBV12-3 or TRBV12-4, the J gene TRBJ1-6; no clear D. This CDR3 spans 13 amino acids. Trimming stripped 6 bases from V and 7 bases from J, with 10 bases between. This CDR3 reads CASRAGSNSPLHF. CDR3 nucleotides: TGTGCCAGCAGGGCCGGATCCAATTCACCCCTCCACTTT.

Ten or more counts support this clonotype. The genes are TRBV2 and TRBJ2-1; D is possibly TRBD2 (5 bases). The CDR3 loop spans 18 amino acids. Trimming removed 7 bases at V and 5 bases at J, with 27 bases between. The germline V gene encodes CDR1 SNHLY and CDR2 FYNNEI. The CDR3 DNA reads as TGTGCCAGCACTGGTAATACACTGAGTGGGAGATTAAACAATGAGCAGTTCTTC. It specifies CASTGNTLSGRLNNEQFF.

In its sample, this clonotype was seen a few times. V and J are TRBV7-9 and TRBJ2-3; TRBD2 agrees at 9 bases. In germline, CDR1 is SEHNR, CDR2 FQNEAQ (reference sequence). The CDR3 spans 19 residues. With V trimmed by 2 bases and J by 3 bases, 15 bases remained unmatched. CDR3 sequence: CASSLNSGLAGRRTDTQYF. CDR3 nucleotides: TGTGCCAGCAGCTTAAACTCCGGGCTAGCGGGGAGGAGGACAGATACGCAGTATTTT.

This clonotype was counted at least ten times. This chain joins TRBV20-1 and TRBJ2-7; 11 bases align to TRBD2. CDR1 and CDR2 from the germline V gene are DFQATT and SNEGSKA (reference sequence). CDR3 length: 15 residues. J gave up 2 bases and V 0 bases, and 3 bases lay outside the gene matches. CDR3 residues: CSARDRLAGTYEQYF. Here the CDR3 DNA reads TGCAGTGCTAGAGATCGACTAGCGGGGACCTACGAGCAGTACTTC.

The sample holds many counts of this clonotype. The CDR3 spells CASSPGTGYYGYTF. CDR3 sequence (DNA): TGTGCCAGCAGTCCCGGGACAGGGTACTATGGCTACACCTTC. The gene calls are TRBV28 and TRBJ1-2, with 9 positions matching TRBD1. The CDR3 extends over 14 amino acids. The trim removed 5 bases at V and 3 bases at J, leaving 4 bases unmatched. The germline gives CDR1 MDHEN, CDR2 SYDVKM.

This clonotype was counted at least ten times. In DNA form, the CDR3 reads TGTGCCAGCTCTACAACAGGTATTGTAGAGCAGTACTTC. Translation: CASSTTGIVEQYF. The chain joins TRBV7-9 to TRBJ2-7; weak D call: TRBD1 (5 bases). This CDR3 contains 13 residues. Trimming took off 8 bases at V and 7 bases at J, with 18 bases between the two ends. Per the germline V gene, CDR1 is SEHNR and CDR2 is FQNEAQ (reference sequence).

There are many counts of this clonotype. The chain carries TRBV14 and TRBJ1-1; D is unclear. Deletions cut 1 base from V and 1 base from J, with 4 bases between. The CDR3 extends over 13 amino acids. Germline V CDR1 and CDR2: SGHDN, FVKESK. CDR3 coding DNA: TGTGCCAGCAGCCAAGCGCGGAACACTGAAGCTTTCTTT. Translated, it gives CASSQARNTEAFF.

This clonotype was counted at least ten times. The chain couples TRBV7-9 to TRBJ1-5, with D tentatively TRBD1 (5 bases). Trimming cost V 4 bases and J 9 bases, with 13 bases left between them. Germline values: CDR1 SEHNR, CDR2 FQNEAQ (reference sequence). The CDR3 covers 13 residues. As DNA, the CDR3 is TGTGCCAGCAGCTCTTCTCCCGGGGGGCCCCAGCATTTT. Residues: CASSSSPGGPQHF.